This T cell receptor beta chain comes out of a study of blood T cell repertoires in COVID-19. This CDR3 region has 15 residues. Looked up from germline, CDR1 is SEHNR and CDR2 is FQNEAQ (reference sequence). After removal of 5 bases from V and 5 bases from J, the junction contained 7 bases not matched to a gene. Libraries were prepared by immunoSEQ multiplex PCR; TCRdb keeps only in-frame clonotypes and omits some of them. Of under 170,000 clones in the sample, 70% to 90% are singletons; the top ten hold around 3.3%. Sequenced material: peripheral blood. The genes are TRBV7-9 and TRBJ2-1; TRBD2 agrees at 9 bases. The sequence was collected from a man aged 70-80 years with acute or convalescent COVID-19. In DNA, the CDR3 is TGTGCCAGCAGCGTCGTAGCGGGAGAGCACAATGAGCAGTTCTTC. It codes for CASSVVAGEHNEQFF. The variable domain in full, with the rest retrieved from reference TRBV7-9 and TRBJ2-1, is DTGVSQNPRHKITKRGQNVTFRCDPISEHNRLYWYRQTLGQGPEFLTYFQNEAQLEKSRLLSDRFSAERPKGSFSTLEIQRTEQGDSAMYLCASSVVAGEHNEQFFGPGTRLTVL.